What follows is one T cell receptor (beta chain) and its context. Its antigen is undetermined. The data originate from a study of cytomegalovirus exposure and HLA in healthy donors. The V gene's germline CDR1 is MGHRA and CDR2 YSYEKL. The length of the CDR3 is 18 residues. The ends lost 0 bases at V and 6 bases at J; junction bases unmatched: 6. Clones were sequenced by immunoSEQ multiplex PCR, and TCRdb holds only the in-frame ones, with some missing. The sample shows about 150,000 clones, about 89% of them seen only once. Overall study findings and caveats: One later analysis, an examination of the 90 to 150 validation repertoires, found that first-cohort TCR clusters tended to co-occur in them. Investigators reported around 150 TCR beta chains as tied to cytomegalovirus. The classifier, whose performance was assessed in both the original and validation cohorts, reportedly diagnosed cytomegalovirus status with high specificity and sensitivity.

The genes are TRBV4-1 and TRBJ2-3, with 16 bases lining up with TRBD2. The sequencing input was PBMCs. The TCR comes from a man in his late teens or twenties in good health and CMV-seronegative. CDR3 amino acids: CASSQDGTSGGAKDTQYF. The CDR3 DNA is TGCGCCAGCAGCCAAGACGGGACTAGCGGGGGGGCCAAGGATACGCAGTATTTT.